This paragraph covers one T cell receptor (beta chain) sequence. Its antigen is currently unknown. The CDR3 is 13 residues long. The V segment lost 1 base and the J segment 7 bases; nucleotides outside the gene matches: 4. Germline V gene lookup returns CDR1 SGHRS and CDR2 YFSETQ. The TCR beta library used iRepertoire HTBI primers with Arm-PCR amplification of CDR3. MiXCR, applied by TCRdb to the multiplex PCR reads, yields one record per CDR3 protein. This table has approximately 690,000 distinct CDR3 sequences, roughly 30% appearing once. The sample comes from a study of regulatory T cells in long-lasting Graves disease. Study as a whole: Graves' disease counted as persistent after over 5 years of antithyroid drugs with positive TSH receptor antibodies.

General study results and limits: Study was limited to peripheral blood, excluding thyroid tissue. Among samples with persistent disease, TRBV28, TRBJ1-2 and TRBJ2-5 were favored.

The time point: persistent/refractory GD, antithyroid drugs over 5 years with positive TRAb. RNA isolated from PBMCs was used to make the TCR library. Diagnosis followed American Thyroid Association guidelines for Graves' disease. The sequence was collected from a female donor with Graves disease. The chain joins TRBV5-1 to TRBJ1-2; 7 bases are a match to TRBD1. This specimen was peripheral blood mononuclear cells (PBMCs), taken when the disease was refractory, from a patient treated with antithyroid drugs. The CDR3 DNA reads TGCGCCAGCAGCTTGCGGACAGGATTTGGCTACACCTTC. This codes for CASSLRTGFGYTF.